This TCR beta chain is drawn from a study of T cells after yellow fever vaccination. Study-wide results and limits: Among all clonotypes, a small share was observed in both CD4 and CD8 compartments.

Ten or more counts support this clonotype. Its antigen is not known. TCRdb itself ran the 5' RACE reads through MiXCR, one entry per CDR3 protein. The repertoire holds about 360,000 distinct CDR3 sequences, with 6.2% as singletons. Deletions cut 4 bases from V and 8 bases from J, with 18 bases between. The CDR3 sequence is 15 residues long. Germline CDR1 reads SGHDN; CDR2 reads FVKESK. Source: PBMCs, taken 5 days after the yellow fever booster vaccination. The rearrangement joins TRBV14 to TRBJ2-1; D call uncertain. The source of this sequence is a young man who received the YFV17D yellow fever vaccine. The chain's CDR3 is CASSPLGIESDEQFF. The CDR3, as DNA: TGTGCCAGCAGCCCGTTGGGGATAGAGAGCGATGAGCAGTTCTTC.